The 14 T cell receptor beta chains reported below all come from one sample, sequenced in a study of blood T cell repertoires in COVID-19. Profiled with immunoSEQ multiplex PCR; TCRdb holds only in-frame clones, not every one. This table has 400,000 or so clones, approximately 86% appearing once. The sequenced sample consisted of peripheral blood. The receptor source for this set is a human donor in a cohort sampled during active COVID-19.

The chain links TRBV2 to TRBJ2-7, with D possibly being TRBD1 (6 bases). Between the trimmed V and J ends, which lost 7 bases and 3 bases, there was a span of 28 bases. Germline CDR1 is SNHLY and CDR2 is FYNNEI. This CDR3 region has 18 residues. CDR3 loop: CASTRRTVGGQNYYEQYF. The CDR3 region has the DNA TGTGCCAGCACTCGCCGGACAGTGGGCGGCCAGAACTACTACGAGCAGTACTTC.

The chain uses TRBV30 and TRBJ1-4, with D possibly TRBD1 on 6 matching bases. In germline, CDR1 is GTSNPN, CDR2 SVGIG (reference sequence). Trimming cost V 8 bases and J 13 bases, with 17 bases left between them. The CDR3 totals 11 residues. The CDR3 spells CARRTSTGLFF. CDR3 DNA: TGTGCCAGACGAACCTCGACAGGACTGTTTTTT. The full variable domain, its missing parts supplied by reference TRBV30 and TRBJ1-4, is SQTIHQWPATLVQPVGSPLSLECTVEGTSNPNLYWYRQAAGRGLQLLFYSVGIGQISSEVPQNLSASRPQDRQFILSSKKLLLSDSGFYLCARRTSTGLFFGSGTQLSVL.

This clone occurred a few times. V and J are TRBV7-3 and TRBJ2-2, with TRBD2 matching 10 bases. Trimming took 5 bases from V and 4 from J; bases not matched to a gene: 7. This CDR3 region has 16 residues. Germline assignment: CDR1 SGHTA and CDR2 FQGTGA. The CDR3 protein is CASSLVGTSVTGELFF. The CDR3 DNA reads TGTGCCAGCAGCCTCGTGGGGACTAGCGTCACCGGGGAGCTGTTTTTT. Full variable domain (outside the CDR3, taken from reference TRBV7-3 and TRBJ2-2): GAGVSQTPSNKVTEKGKYVELRCDPISGHTALYWYRQSLGQGPEFLIYFQGTGAADDSGLPNDRFFAVRPEGSVSTLKIQRTERGDSAVYLCASSLVGTSVTGELFFGEGSRLTVL.

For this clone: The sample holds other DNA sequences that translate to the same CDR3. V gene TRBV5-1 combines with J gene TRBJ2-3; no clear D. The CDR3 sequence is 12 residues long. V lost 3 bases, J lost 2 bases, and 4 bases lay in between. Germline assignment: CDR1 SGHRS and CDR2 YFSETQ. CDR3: CASSSNTDTQYF. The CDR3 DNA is TGCGCCAGCAGCTCAAACACAGATACGCAGTATTTT.

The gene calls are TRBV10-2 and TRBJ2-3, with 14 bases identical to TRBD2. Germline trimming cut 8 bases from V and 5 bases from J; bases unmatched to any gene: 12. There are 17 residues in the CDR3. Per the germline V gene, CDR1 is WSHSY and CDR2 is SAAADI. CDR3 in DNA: TGCGCCAGCTTAGGCCCGACTAGCGGGAGGGCCAGAGATACGCAGTATTTT. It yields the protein CASLGPTSGRARDTQYF.

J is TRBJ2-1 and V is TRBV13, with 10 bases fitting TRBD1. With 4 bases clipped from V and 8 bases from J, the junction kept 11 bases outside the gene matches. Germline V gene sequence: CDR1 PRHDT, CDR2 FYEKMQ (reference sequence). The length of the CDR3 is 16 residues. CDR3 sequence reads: CASSSRGDRGGDEQFF. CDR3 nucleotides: TGTGCCAGCAGCTCCCGGGGGGACAGGGGAGGCGATGAGCAGTTCTTC.

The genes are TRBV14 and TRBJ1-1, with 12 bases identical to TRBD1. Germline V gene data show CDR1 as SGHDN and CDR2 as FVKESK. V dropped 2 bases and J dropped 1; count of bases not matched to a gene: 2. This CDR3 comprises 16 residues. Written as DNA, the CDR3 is TGTGCCAGCAGCCAATTGGGACAGGGGGCGAACACTGAAGCTTTCTTT. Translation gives CASSQLGQGANTEAFF.

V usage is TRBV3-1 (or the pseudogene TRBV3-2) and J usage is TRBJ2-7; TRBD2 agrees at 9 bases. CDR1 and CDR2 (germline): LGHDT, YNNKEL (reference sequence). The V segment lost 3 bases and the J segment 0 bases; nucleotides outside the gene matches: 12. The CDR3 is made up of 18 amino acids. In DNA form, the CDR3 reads TGTGCCAGCAGCCACTCCCTAGCGGGGCTCTCAAACTCCTACGAGCAGTACTTC. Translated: CASSHSLAGLSNSYEQYF.

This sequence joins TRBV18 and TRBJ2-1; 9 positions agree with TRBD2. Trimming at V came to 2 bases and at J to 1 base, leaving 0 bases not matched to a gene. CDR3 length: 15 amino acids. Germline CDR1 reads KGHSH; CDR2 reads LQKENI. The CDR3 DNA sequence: TGTGCCAGCTCACCAACTAGCGGGTCCTACAATGAGCAGTTCTTC. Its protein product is CASSPTSGSYNEQFF.

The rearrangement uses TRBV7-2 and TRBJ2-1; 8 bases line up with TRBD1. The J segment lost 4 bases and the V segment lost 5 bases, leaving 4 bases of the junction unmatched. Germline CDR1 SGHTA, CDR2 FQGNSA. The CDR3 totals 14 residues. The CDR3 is CASSGDRGYNEQFF. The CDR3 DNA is TGTGCCAGCAGCGGAGACAGGGGTTACAATGAGCAGTTCTTC.

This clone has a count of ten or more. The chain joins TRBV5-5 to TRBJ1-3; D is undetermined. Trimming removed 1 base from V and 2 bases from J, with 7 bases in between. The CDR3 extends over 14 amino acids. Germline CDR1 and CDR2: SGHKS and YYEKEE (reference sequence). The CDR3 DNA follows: TGTGCCAGCAGCTTGTGGCAGACTGGAAACACCATATATTTT. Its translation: CASSLWQTGNTIYF.

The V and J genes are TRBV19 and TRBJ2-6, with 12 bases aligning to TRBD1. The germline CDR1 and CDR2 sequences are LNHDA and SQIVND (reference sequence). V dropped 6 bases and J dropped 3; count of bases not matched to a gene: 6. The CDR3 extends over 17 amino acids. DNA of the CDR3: TGTGCCAGTAGAGGGGACAGGGGGCCTGTTGGGGCCAACGTCCTGACTTTC. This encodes CASRGDRGPVGANVLTF.

The CDR3 DNA follows: TGCAGCGGTCTGGCAGCGGGGGGGCAGAAAGATACGCAGTATTTT. Protein product: CSGLAAGGQKDTQYF. This rearrangement joins TRBV29-1 to TRBJ2-3; 10 bases align to TRBD2. CDR1 is SQVTM, CDR2 ANQGSEA, per germline. This CDR3 has 15 amino acids. V lost 7 bases to trimming and J lost 5 bases; unmatched junction nucleotides: 12.

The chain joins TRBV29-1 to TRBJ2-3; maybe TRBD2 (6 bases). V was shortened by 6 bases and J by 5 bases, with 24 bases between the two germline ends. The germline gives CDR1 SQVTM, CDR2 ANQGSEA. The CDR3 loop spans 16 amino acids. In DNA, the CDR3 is TGCAGCGTCAACTCCTTTTTAGCGGCCCCGGGAGATACGCAGTATTTT. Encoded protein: CSVNSFLAAPGDTQYF.